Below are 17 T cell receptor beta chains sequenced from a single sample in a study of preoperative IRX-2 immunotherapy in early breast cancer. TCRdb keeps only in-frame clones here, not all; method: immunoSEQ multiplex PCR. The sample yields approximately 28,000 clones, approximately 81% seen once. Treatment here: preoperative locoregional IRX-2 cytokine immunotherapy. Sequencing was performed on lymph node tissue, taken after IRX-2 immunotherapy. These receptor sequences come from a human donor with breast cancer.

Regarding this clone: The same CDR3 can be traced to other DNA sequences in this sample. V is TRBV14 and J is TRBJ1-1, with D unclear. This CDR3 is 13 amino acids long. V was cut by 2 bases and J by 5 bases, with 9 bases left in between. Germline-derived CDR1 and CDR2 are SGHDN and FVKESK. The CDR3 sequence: CASSQSTRTEAFF. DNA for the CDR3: TGTGCCAGCAGCCAATCTACTAGGACTGAAGCTTTCTTT.

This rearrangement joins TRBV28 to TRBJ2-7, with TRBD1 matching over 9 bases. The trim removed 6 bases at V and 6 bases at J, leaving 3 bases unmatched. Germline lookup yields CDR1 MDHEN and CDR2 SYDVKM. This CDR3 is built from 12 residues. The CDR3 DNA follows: TGTGCCAGCAGGTTACAGGGGGCCGAGCAGTACTTC. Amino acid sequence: CASRLQGAEQYF.

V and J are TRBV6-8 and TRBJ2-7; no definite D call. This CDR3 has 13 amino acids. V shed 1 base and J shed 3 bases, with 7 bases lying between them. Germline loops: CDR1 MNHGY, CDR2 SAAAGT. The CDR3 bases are TGTGCCAGCAGTTACTTAGCTTTCTACGAGCAGTACTTC. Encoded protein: CASSYLAFYEQYF.

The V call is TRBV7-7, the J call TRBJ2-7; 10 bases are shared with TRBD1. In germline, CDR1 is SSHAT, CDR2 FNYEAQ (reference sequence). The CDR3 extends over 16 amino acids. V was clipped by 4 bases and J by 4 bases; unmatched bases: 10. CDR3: CASSSPDRGIRYEQYF. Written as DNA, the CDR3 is TGTGCCAGCAGCTCGCCGGACAGGGGGATCAGGTACGAGCAGTACTTC.

The CDR3 DNA reads TGCGCCAGCAGCCCGCCTGGACAGATACCAGGAGAGCAGTACTTC. Protein product: CASSPPGQIPGEQYF. The chain is built from TRBV5-1 and TRBJ2-7; weak D call: TRBD1 (6 bases). Deletions cut 4 bases from V and 7 bases from J, with 21 bases between. The CDR3 is made up of 15 amino acids. Germline V gene data show CDR1 as SGHRS and CDR2 as YFSETQ.

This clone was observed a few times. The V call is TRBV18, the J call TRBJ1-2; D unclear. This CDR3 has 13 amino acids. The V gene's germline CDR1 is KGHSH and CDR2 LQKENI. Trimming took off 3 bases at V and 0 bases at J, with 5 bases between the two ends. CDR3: CASSPDSNYGYTF. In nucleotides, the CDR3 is TGTGCCAGCTCACCGGATTCTAACTATGGCTACACCTTC.

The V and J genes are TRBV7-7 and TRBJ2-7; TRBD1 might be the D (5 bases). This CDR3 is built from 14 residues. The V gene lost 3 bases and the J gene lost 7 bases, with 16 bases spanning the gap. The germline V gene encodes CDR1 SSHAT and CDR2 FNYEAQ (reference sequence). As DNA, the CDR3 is TGTGCCAGCAGCTTGCGGCAGGGTTATGGGGAGCAGTACTTC. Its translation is CASSLRQGYGEQYF.

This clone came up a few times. The CDR3 is CASSFKGRDQPQHF. CDR3 bases: TGTGCCAGCAGCTTTAAAGGCAGGGATCAGCCCCAGCATTTT. The V call is TRBV11-3, the J call TRBJ1-5; D perhaps matches TRBD1 (5 bases). The CDR3 is made up of 14 amino acids. V lost 3 bases and J 5 bases, leaving 11 bases between the germline ends. Germline CDR1 and CDR2: SGHNT and YENEEA.

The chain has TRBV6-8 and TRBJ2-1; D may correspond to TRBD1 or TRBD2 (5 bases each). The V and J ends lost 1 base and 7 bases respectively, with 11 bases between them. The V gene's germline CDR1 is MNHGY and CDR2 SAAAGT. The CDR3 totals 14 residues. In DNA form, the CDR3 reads TGTGCCAGCAGTTACTGGGACGGAAGAAATGAGCAGTTCTTC. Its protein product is CASSYWDGRNEQFF.

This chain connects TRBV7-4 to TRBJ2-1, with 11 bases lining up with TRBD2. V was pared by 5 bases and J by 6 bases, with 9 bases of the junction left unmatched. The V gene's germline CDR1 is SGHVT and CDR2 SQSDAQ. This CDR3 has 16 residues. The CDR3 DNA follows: TGTGCCAGCAGCAGAGACACTAGCGGGAGAGGCAATGAGCAGTTCTTC. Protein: CASSRDTSGRGNEQFF.

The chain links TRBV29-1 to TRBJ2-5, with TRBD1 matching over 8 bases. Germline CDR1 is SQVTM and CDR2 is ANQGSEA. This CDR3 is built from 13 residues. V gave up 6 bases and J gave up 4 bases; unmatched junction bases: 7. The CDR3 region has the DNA TGCAGCGTCGACAGGGGAGGTGGAGAGACCCAGTACTTC. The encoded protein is CSVDRGGGETQYF. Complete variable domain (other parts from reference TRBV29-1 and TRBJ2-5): SAVISQKPSRDICQRGTSLTIQCQVDSQVTMMFWYRQQPGQSLTLIATANQGSEATYESGFVIDKFPISRPNLTFSTLTVSNMSPEDSSIYLCSVDRGGGETQYFGPGTRLLVL.

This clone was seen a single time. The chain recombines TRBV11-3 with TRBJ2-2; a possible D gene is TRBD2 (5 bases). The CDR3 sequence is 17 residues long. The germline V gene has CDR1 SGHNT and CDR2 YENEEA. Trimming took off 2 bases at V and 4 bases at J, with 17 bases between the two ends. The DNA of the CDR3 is TGTGCCAGCAGCTTACCCACTACCGCCGGGGTCACCGGGGAGCTGTTTTTT. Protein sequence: CASSLPTTAGVTGELFF. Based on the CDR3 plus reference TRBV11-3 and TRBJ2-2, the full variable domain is EAGVVQSPRYKIIEKKQPVAFWCNPISGHNTLYWYLQNLGQGPELLIRYENEEAVDDSQLPKDRFSAERLKGVDSTLKIQPAELGDSAVYLCASSLPTTAGVTGELFFGEGSRLTVL.

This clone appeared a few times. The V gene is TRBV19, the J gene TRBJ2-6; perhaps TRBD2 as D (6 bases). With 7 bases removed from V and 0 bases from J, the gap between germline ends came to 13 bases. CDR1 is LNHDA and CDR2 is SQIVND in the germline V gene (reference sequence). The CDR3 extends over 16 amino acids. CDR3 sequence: CASTRREASGANVLTF. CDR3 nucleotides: TGTGCCAGTACTCGAAGGGAGGCCTCTGGGGCCAACGTCCTGACTTTC.

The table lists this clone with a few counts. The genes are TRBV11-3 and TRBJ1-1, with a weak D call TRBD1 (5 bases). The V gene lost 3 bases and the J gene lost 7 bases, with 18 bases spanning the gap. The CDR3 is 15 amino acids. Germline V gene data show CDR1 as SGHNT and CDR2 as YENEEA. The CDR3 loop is CASSLVGGGDGEAFF. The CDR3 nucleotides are TGTGCCAGCAGCTTGGTTGGGGGAGGAGATGGTGAAGCTTTCTTT. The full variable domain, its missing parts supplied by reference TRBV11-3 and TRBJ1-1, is EAGVVQSPRYKIIEKKQPVAFWCNPISGHNTLYWYLQNLGQGPELLIRYENEEAVDDSQLPKDRFSAERLKGVDSTLKIQPAELGDSAVYLCASSLVGGGDGEAFFGQGTRLTVV.

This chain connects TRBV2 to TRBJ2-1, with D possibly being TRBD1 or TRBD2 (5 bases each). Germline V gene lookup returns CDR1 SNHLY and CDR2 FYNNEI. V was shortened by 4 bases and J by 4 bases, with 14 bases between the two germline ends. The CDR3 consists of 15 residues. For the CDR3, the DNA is TGTGCCAGCAGTGTAGGTGGGACGGGGTACAATGAGCAGTTCTTC. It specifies CASSVGGTGYNEQFF.

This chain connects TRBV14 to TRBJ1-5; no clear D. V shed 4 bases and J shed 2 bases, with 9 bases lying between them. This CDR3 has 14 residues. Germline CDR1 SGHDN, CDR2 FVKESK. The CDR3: CASSLGMGNQPQHF. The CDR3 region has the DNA TGTGCCAGCAGCCTGGGTATGGGCAATCAGCCCCAGCATTTT.

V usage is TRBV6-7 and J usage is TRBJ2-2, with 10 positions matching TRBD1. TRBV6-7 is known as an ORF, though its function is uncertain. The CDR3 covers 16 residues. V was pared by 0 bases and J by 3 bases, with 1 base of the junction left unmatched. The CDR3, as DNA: TGTGCCAGCAGTTACTCGACAGGGGGCGACACCGGGGAGCTGTTTTTT. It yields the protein CASSYSTGGDTGELFF.